This record concerns one T cell receptor beta chain sequence. The sample is drawn from a study of T cell changes during pregnancy in multiple sclerosis. TCRdb's table, derived via immunoSEQ multiplex PCR, lists solely in-frame clones and lacks some. Here the sample spans more than 25,000 clones, 92% being singletons. CDR3 size: 17 residues. V was clipped by 1 base and J by 6 bases; unmatched bases: 13. Per the germline V gene, CDR1 is MGHRA and CDR2 is YSYEKL. The sample consisted of peripheral blood, taken in the first trimester of pregnancy. V usage is TRBV4-1 and J usage is TRBJ2-7; TRBD2 matches at 9 bases. The TCR comes from a female donor in good health, enrolled as a control in a pregnancy study. The DNA of the CDR3 is TGCGCCAGCAGCCAAGGGGGGGCGGGAGGGCCTTTTGTCGAGCAGTACTTC. Protein: CASSQGGAGGPFVEQYF.